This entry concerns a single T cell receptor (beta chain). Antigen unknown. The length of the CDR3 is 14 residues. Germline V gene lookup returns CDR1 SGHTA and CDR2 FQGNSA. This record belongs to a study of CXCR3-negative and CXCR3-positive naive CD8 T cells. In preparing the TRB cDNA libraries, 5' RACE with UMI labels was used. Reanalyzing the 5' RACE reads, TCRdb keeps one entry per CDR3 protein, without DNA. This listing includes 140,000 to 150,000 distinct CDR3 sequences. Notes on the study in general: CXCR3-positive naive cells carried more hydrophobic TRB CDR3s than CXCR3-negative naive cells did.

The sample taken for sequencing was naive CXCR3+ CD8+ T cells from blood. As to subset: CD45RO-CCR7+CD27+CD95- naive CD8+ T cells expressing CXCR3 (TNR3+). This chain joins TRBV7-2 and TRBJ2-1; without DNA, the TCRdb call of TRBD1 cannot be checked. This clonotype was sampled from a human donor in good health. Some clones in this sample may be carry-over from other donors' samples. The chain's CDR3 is CASSLASGGHEQFF.